The entry that follows covers one T cell receptor beta chain sequence. What it binds is unknown. This sample is drawn from a study of graft-versus-host responses after intestinal transplantation. Study-level information: Tacrolimus plus steroids were given to all recipients for 3 to 4 years, preceded by anti-thymocyte globulin induction.

Per germline, CDR1 SQVTM and CDR2 ANQGSEA. The ends were cut back, 3 bases at V and 4 bases at J, with 9 bases in the middle. This CDR3 comprises 12 residues. Notes on the study in general: The highest levels of circulating GvH clones went along with early declines in HvG clones after transplant. Within allografts, high graft-versus-host to host-versus-graft clonal ratios were seen among patients with graft-donor T cell macrochimerism. GvH clonotypes were identified within recipient marrow, with a subset emerging first in ileum or blood.

Only in-frame clones appear in the TCRdb table, and some are missing; sequencing was by immunoSEQ multiplex PCR. The table shows about 69,000 clones, with roughly 92% occurring only once. The rearrangement links TRBV29-1 to TRBJ1-2; TRBD1 might be the D (6 bases). The receptor was derived from a human patient who received an intestinal transplant, so some T cells may come from the graft donor. Sequencing used bone marrow, obtained 700 to 850 days after intestinal transplantation. CDR3 in DNA: TGCAGCGTTGAGGGGGGGGCCTATGGCTACACCTTC. It translates to CSVEGGAYGYTF.